What follows are 23 T cell receptor beta chains derived from one specimen sequenced in a study of cytomegalovirus exposure and HLA in healthy donors. Libraries were prepared by immunoSEQ multiplex PCR; TCRdb keeps only in-frame clonotypes and omits some of them. The data contain 200,000 to 250,000 clones, under 95% of them singletons. The sample was PBMCs. These receptors all stem from a woman aged 18-29 years in good health and CMV-seronegative.

The rearrangement joins TRBV2 to TRBJ1-4; D is ambiguous. V was trimmed by 6 bases and J by 9 bases, leaving 11 bases between them. This CDR3 spans 12 amino acids. The germline CDR1 and CDR2 sequences are SNHLY and FYNNEI. The CDR3 reads CASRNRSKKLFF. CDR3 DNA: TGTGCCAGCAGGAACAGATCTAAAAAACTGTTTTTT.

This clone was detected only once. The chain carries TRBV27 and TRBJ1-4; the D is unclear. This CDR3 contains 17 residues. The germline gives CDR1 MNHEY, CDR2 SMNVEV (reference sequence). V was trimmed by 8 bases and J by 0 bases, leaving 19 bases between them. The CDR3 region is CASAQEAPVPTNEKLFF. In DNA form, the CDR3 reads TGTGCCAGCGCCCAGGAGGCGCCGGTCCCAACTAATGAAAAACTGTTTTTT.

The chain joins TRBV27 to TRBJ2-7; TRBD2 matches at 10 bases. CDR3 size: 15 residues. Germline V lookup: CDR1 MNHEY, CDR2 SMNVEV (reference sequence). V shed 1 base, J shed 2 bases, and the junction held 2 bases outside the gene matches. This CDR3 is CASSLYTSGTYEQYF. The CDR3 coding sequence is TGTGCCAGCAGTTTATACACTAGCGGGACCTACGAGCAGTACTTC.

This chain uses TRBV28 with TRBJ1-4, with TRBD1 identical over 10 bases. This CDR3 is built from 15 residues. Germline CDR1 MDHEN, CDR2 SYDVKM. Trimming at V came to 2 bases and at J to 7 bases, leaving 4 bases not matched to a gene. CDR3 sequence (DNA): TGTGCCAGCAGTTTAAGACAGGGGGCTTTTGAAAAACTGTTTTTT. This sequence encodes CASSLRQGAFEKLFF.

This clone was seen a single time. The J gene is TRBJ2-7, the V gene TRBV6-5, with TRBD2 matching over 7 bases. Germline values: CDR1 MNHEY, CDR2 SVGAGI. Trimming took 2 bases from V and 6 from J; bases not matched to a gene: 10. This CDR3 comprises 15 residues. The CDR3 sequence: CASSYQGLSSGEQYF. Written as DNA, the CDR3 is TGTGCCAGCAGTTACCAGGGACTATCCTCGGGCGAGCAGTACTTC.

The chain uses TRBV19 and TRBJ2-2; weak D call: TRBD1 (5 bases). V was clipped by 5 bases and J by 3 bases, with 10 bases between them. This CDR3 region has 14 residues. CDR1 is LNHDA and CDR2 is SQIVND in the germline V gene (reference sequence). CDR3 protein: CASSLIGDTGELFF. The CDR3 bases are TGTGCCAGTAGTCTAATAGGGGACACCGGGGAGCTGTTTTTT. Full variable domain (missing parts from reference TRBV19 and TRBJ2-2): DGGITQSPKYLFRKEGQNVTLSCEQNLNHDAMYWYRQDPGQGLRLIYYSQIVNDFQKGDIAEGYSVSREKKESFPLTVTSAQKNPTAFYLCASSLIGDTGELFFGEGSRLTVL.

This chain links TRBV27 with TRBJ2-7; TRBD2 matches at 8 bases. CDR3 size: 15 residues. With 5 bases clipped from V and 11 bases from J, the junction kept 17 bases outside the gene matches. Germline CDR1 and CDR2: MNHEY and SMNVEV (reference sequence). Here the CDR3 reads CASSQTSVTAGTKYF. The CDR3 nucleotides read TGTGCCAGCAGTCAGACTAGCGTAACCGCCGGGACGAAGTACTTC.

The V and J genes are TRBV5-4 and TRBJ2-1; D unclear. V lost 4 bases and J 5 bases, leaving 13 bases between the germline ends. Per germline, CDR1 SGHNT and CDR2 YYREEE (reference sequence). The CDR3 contains 14 residues. CDR3 DNA sequence: TGTGCCAGCAGCGTGGGCGGTTCCCACAATGAGCAGTTCTTC. Its protein is CASSVGGSHNEQFF. The entire variable domain, with the rest obtained from reference TRBV5-4 and TRBJ2-1, is as follows: ETGVTQSPTHLIKTRGQQVTLRCSSQSGHNTVSWYQQALGQGPQFIFQYYREEENGRGNFPPRFSGLQFPNYSSELNVNALELDDSALYLCASSVGGSHNEQFFGPGTRLTVL.

This chain links TRBV11-2 with TRBJ1-5; 7 nucleotides align to TRBD1. This CDR3 contains 15 residues. Germline V gives CDR1 SGHAT, CDR2 FQNNGV. J gave up 2 bases and V 2 bases, and 3 bases lay outside the gene matches. CDR3 bases: TGTGCCAGCAGCTTACTTACAGGGGGCAATCAGCCCCAGCATTTT. Translating gives CASSLLTGGNQPQHF.

V usage is TRBV29-1 and J usage is TRBJ2-1, with 11 bases lining up with TRBD2. Germline CDR1 and CDR2: SQVTM and ANQGSEA. This CDR3 comprises 14 residues. V lost 7 bases to trimming and J lost 4 bases; unmatched junction nucleotides: 6. In DNA, the CDR3 is TGCAGCGCTTTTACTAGCGGGAGATACAATGAGCAGTTCTTC. The encoded protein is CSAFTSGRYNEQFF.

J is TRBJ2-3 and V is TRBV5-5, with D perhaps TRBD1 (5 bases). V lost 1 base to trimming and J lost 4 bases, with 13 bases between them. The germline V gene encodes CDR1 SGHKS and CDR2 YYEKEE (reference sequence). This CDR3 region has 15 residues. CDR3 sequence (DNA): TGTGCCAGCAGCTTGAGGGGCACCGCTCCAGATACGCAGTATTTT. It yields the protein CASSLRGTAPDTQYF.

The chain couples TRBV2 to TRBJ2-2, with D unresolved. This CDR3 comprises 13 residues. V gave up 5 bases and J gave up 4 bases, with 8 bases separating them. In germline, CDR1 is SNHLY, CDR2 FYNNEI. For the CDR3, the DNA is TGTGCCAGCAGTACAGCCGGCACCGGGGAGCTGTTTTTT. It is translated as CASSTAGTGELFF.

The chain uses TRBV27 and TRBJ1-2; 7 bases are a match to TRBD1. Germline CDR1 and CDR2: MNHEY and SMNVEV (reference sequence). The CDR3 is 16 residues long. The ends lost 0 bases at V and 4 bases at J; junction bases unmatched: 8. This CDR3 reads CASSLSGQAIVYGYTF. CDR3 DNA: TGTGCCAGCAGTTTATCTGGACAGGCTATCGTCTATGGCTACACCTTC.

The chain links TRBV6-1 to TRBJ2-1; TRBD2 matches at 9 bases. Germline V CDR1 and CDR2: MNHNS, SASEGT. The junction had 7 bases not matched to a gene; V was cut back by 1 base and J by 6 bases. The CDR3 loop spans 16 amino acids. CDR3 in amino acids: CASSEVLAGIVNEQFF. The CDR3 coding sequence is TGTGCCAGCAGTGAAGTCCTAGCGGGAATAGTCAATGAGCAGTTCTTC.

The chain couples TRBV19 to TRBJ2-1, with 8 bases aligning to TRBD2. The CDR3 consists of 14 residues. With 3 bases clipped from V and 8 bases from J, the junction kept 6 bases outside the gene matches. Germline V gene data show CDR1 as LNHDA and CDR2 as SQIVND (reference sequence). Written as DNA, the CDR3 is TGTGCCAGTAGTATTGGCCGGGAGGGAGATGAGCAGTTCTTC. Its protein is CASSIGREGDEQFF.

The CDR3 spells CASSLNTEAFF. CDR3 sequence (DNA): TGTGCCAGCAGCCTAAACACTGAAGCTTTCTTT. This chain joins TRBV7-9 and TRBJ1-1; no firm D call. Between the trimmed V and J ends, which lost 5 bases and 2 bases, there was a span of 3 bases. The CDR3 sequence is 11 residues long. CDR1 is SEHNR and CDR2 is FQNEAQ in the germline V gene (reference sequence).

This rearrangement joins TRBV11-3 to TRBJ1-1; the D is unclear. Trimming shortened V by 0 bases and J by 6 bases, and 11 bases separated the two germline ends. Germline V lookup: CDR1 SGHNT, CDR2 YENEEA. The CDR3 loop spans 14 amino acids. CDR3 DNA sequence: TGTGCCAGCAGCTTAGATCGAGGTCACGCTGAAGCTTTCTTT. The encoded protein is CASSLDRGHAEAFF.

The chain uses TRBV6-1 and TRBJ2-7; D is ambiguous. Deletions cut 6 bases from V and 2 bases from J, with 14 bases between. Germline CDR1 and CDR2: MNHNS and SASEGT. The CDR3 runs 14 residues. CDR3 amino acids: CASRLSGSAYEQYF. The CDR3 DNA reads as TGTGCCAGCAGGCTATCCGGGTCCGCCTACGAGCAGTACTTC.

The chain joins TRBV28 to TRBJ1-4; no reliable D call. CDR1 is MDHEN, CDR2 SYDVKM, per germline. The CDR3 loop spans 14 amino acids. V dropped 3 bases and J dropped 8 bases, with 13 bases sitting between them. The CDR3 DNA reads as TGTGCCAGCAGTTTGGGAGGGAGAGGGGAAAAACTGTTTTTT. Translation: CASSLGGRGEKLFF.

The DNA for the CDR3 is TGTGCCTGGAGTGGGGGGACATCCTACAATGAGCAGTTCTTC. This sequence encodes CAWSGGTSYNEQFF. The chain has TRBV30 and TRBJ2-1, with a weak D call TRBD1 (6 bases). Trimming cost V 1 base and J 1 base, with 8 bases left between them. CDR1 is GTSNPN, CDR2 SVGIG, per germline (reference sequence). The CDR3 sequence is 14 residues long.

The rearrangement uses TRBV9 and TRBJ2-7, with 13 bases fitting TRBD2. The CDR3 contains 15 residues. J gave up 3 bases and V 4 bases, and 4 bases lay outside the gene matches. Germline V gene data show CDR1 as SGDLS and CDR2 as YYNGEE. CDR3: CASSRGTSGNYEQYF. The DNA for the CDR3 is TGTGCCAGCAGCAGAGGGACTAGCGGGAACTACGAGCAGTACTTC.

The V and J genes are TRBV11-2 and TRBJ1-3; 7 bases agree with TRBD1. CDR3 length: 13 residues. Germline-derived CDR1 and CDR2 are SGHAT and FQNNGV. V shed 6 bases, J shed 2 bases, and the junction held 1 base outside the gene matches. The CDR3 DNA is TGTGCCAGCAGGCAGGGGGCTGGAAACACCATATATTTT. Translation gives CASRQGAGNTIYF.

This chain uses TRBV29-1 with TRBJ1-1, with a tentative D call TRBD1 (6 bases). Germline-derived CDR1 and CDR2 are SQVTM and ANQGSEA. Trimming removed 4 bases at V and 5 bases at J, with 14 bases between. This CDR3 has 13 residues. CDR3 in amino acids: CSVAGVLLTEAFF. CDR3 DNA: TGCAGCGTTGCAGGGGTACTTTTGACTGAAGCTTTCTTT.